This entry lists 15 T cell receptor beta chains sequenced from one sample in a study of blood T cell repertoires in COVID-19. The protocol was immunoSEQ multiplex PCR, while the TCRdb copy is restricted to in-frame clones and leaves out a portion. The table includes about 120,000 clones, roughly 90% detected once. The sample taken for sequencing was peripheral blood. The source is a human donor in a cohort sampled during active COVID-19.

The chain employs TRBV18 and TRBJ1-4; possible D gene TRBD1, 6 bases. V was pared by 6 bases and J by 8 bases, with 19 bases between. There are 15 residues in the CDR3. Germline V gene data show CDR1 as KGHSH and CDR2 as LQKENI. CDR3 residues: CASSSPGEWGEKLFF. The CDR3 DNA reads as TGTGCCAGCTCTTCTCCAGGGGAGTGGGGCGAAAAACTGTTTTTT.

The rearrangement uses TRBV28 and TRBJ1-5, with 7 bases lining up with TRBD1. J lost 9 bases, V lost 6 bases, and 11 bases had no gene match. CDR3 length equals 14 residues. Germline V gene data show CDR1 as MDHEN and CDR2 as SYDVKM. The CDR3 is CASSLKTGWVPQHF. Here the CDR3 DNA reads TGTGCCAGCAGCCTCAAGACAGGGTGGGTGCCCCAGCATTTT.

The chain combines TRBV24-1 with TRBJ2-3, with D uncertain. The CDR3 is made up of 13 amino acids. Germline CDR1 and CDR2: KGHDR and SFDVKD. V was cut by 3 bases and J by 4 bases, with 7 bases left in between. The CDR3 nucleotides are TGTGCCACCAGTGATCCGTCGGCAGATACGCAGTATTTT. Translation gives CATSDPSADTQYF.

Concerning this clone itself: The junction differs from germline at one of its ends, possibly a read error. The rearrangement joins TRBV28 to TRBJ2-3; D gene unclear. Germline values: CDR1 MDHEN, CDR2 SYDVKM. This CDR3 comprises 12 residues. CDR3 DNA sequence: TGTGCCAGCAGTCCGAACACGGAGAGGTGGGATTTT. It is translated as CASSPNTERWDF.

V gene TRBV19 combines with J gene TRBJ1-4; D is unclear. CDR3 length equals 14 residues. Looked up from germline, CDR1 is LNHDA and CDR2 is SQIVND (reference sequence). The V and J ends lost 4 bases and 8 bases respectively, with 14 bases between them. In DNA, the CDR3 is TGTGCCAGTAGTACTAGAACTTTGAGAGAAAAACTGTTTTTT. Translated, it gives CASSTRTLREKLFF.

The chain is built from TRBV19 and TRBJ2-3; D perhaps matches TRBD2 (6 bases). CDR3 size: 15 residues. Germline V CDR1 and CDR2: LNHDA, SQIVND (reference sequence). V was cut by 5 bases and J by 2 bases, with 14 bases left in between. CDR3 sequence reads: CASSSRDSPTDTQYF. The CDR3 bases are TGTGCCAGTAGTTCTCGGGACTCCCCCACAGATACGCAGTATTTT.

This sequence joins TRBV27 and TRBJ2-5; D gene unclear. The CDR3 length is 11 residues. In germline, CDR1 is MNHEY, CDR2 SMNVEV (reference sequence). The V end was cut by 6 bases, the J end by 7 bases, with 9 bases between. CDR3 in amino acids: CASRSLGTQYF. As DNA, the CDR3 is TGTGCCAGCAGGTCTCTAGGGACCCAGTACTTC.

As concerns this clone: Other nucleotide sequences in the sample specify the same CDR3. The rearrangement links TRBV11-3 to TRBJ2-1; perhaps TRBD2 as D (5 bases). This CDR3 region has 16 residues. Trimming cost V 1 base and J 0 bases, with 10 bases left between them. Germline CDR1 and CDR2: SGHNT and YENEEA. CDR3 sequence: CASSLGTGSSYNEQFF. As DNA, the CDR3 is TGTGCCAGCAGCTTAGGGACGGGGAGCTCCTACAATGAGCAGTTCTTC.

The chain has TRBV9 and TRBJ2-3; D call uncertain. CDR1 is SGDLS, CDR2 YYNGEE, per germline. There are 14 residues in the CDR3. Deletions cut 4 bases from V and 1 base from J, with 10 bases between. CDR3 sequence reads: CASSPRQGTDTQYF. In nucleotides, the CDR3 is TGTGCCAGCAGCCCCCGGCAGGGCACAGATACGCAGTATTTT.

The V and J genes are TRBV30 and TRBJ1-1; 7 bases map to TRBD1. Germline values: CDR1 GTSNPN, CDR2 SVGIG (reference sequence). The CDR3 length is 13 residues. The ends lost 3 bases at V and 11 bases at J; junction bases unmatched: 12. The CDR3, as DNA: TGTGCCTGGAGGAGAGGAGGGGGCTCTCAGGCTTTCTTT. Translation gives CAWRRGGGSQAFF.

The chain joins TRBV18 to TRBJ1-5; D is ambiguous. The CDR3 is made up of 14 amino acids. Trimming cost V 5 bases and J 4 bases, with 12 bases left between them. Germline V CDR1 and CDR2: KGHSH, LQKENI. CDR3 residues: CASSGSQVNQPQHF. CDR3 DNA sequence: TGTGCCAGCTCAGGGTCTCAGGTTAATCAGCCCCAGCATTTT.

The chain couples TRBV5-1 to TRBJ1-4; TRBD1 might be the D (6 bases). CDR1 and CDR2 from the germline V gene are SGHRS and YFSETQ. The CDR3 totals 16 residues. The ends were cut back, 1 base at V and 3 bases at J, with 13 bases in the middle. As DNA, the CDR3 is TGCGCCAGCAGCTTGAGGGTACAGGGCTCTAATGAAAAACTGTTTTTT. Amino acid sequence: CASSLRVQGSNEKLFF.

The CDR3 spells CASSLTGDTEAFF. The DNA of the CDR3 is TGTGCCAGCAGCCTTACAGGGGACACTGAAGCTTTCTTT. V gene TRBV5-6 combines with J gene TRBJ1-1; 7 bases are a match to TRBD1. V shed 4 bases and J 3 bases; nucleotides not matched to a gene: 3. The CDR3 spans 13 residues. Looked up from germline, CDR1 is SGHDT and CDR2 is YYEEEE.

The chain employs TRBV9 and TRBJ2-7, with 7 bases matching TRBD1. This CDR3 contains 13 residues. CDR1 SGDLS and CDR2 YYNGEE come from the germline V gene. With V trimmed by 3 bases and J by 6 bases, 6 bases remained unmatched. CDR3 DNA: TGTGCCAGCAGCGCAATCCCAGGGGGCGAGCAGTACTTC. It specifies CASSAIPGGEQYF.

V is TRBV30 and J is TRBJ2-3; 10 bases line up with TRBD2. V was pared by 3 bases and J by 7 bases, with 4 bases of the junction left unmatched. Per germline, CDR1 GTSNPN and CDR2 SVGIG (reference sequence). The CDR3 totals 13 residues. CDR3 amino acids: CAWRISGGNTQYF. DNA for the CDR3: TGTGCCTGGAGGATTAGCGGGGGGAATACGCAGTATTTT.